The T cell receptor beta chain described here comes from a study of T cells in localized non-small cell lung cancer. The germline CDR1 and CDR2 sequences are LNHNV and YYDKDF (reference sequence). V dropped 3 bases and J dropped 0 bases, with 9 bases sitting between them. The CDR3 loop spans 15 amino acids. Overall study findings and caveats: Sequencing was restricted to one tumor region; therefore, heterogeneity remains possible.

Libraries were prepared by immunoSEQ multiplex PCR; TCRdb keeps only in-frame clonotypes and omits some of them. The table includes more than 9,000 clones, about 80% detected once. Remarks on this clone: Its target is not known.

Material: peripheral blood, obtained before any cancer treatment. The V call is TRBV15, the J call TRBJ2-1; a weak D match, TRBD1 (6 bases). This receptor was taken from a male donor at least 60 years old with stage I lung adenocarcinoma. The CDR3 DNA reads TGTGCCACCAGCAGGGCACAGGGCTCCTACAATGAGCAGTTCTTC. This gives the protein CATSRAQGSYNEQFF. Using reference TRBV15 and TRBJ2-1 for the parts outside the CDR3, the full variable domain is DAMVIQNPRYQVTQFGKPVTLSCSQTLNHNVMYWYQQKSSQAPKLLFHYYDKDFNNEADTPDNFQSRRPNTSFCFLDIRSPGLGDTAMYLCATSRAQGSYNEQFFGPGTRLTVL.